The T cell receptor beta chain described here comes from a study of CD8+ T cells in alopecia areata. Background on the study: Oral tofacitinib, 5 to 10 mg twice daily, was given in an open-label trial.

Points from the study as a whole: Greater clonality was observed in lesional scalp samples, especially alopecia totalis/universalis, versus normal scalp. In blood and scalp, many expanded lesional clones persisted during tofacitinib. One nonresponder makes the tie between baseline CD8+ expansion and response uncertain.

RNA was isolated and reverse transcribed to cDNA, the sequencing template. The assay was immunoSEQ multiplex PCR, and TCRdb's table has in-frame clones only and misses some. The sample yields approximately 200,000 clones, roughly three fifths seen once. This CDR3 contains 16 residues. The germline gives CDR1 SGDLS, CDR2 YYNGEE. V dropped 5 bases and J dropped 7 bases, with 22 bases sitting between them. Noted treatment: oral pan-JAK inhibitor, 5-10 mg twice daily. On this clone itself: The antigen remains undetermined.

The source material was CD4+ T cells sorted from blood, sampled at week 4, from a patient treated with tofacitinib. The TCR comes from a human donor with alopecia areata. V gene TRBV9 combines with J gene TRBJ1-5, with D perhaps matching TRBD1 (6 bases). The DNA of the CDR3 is TGTGCCAGCAGTCTTTTGGGGGCAGGGGTGCGACAGCCCCAGCATTTT. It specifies CASSLLGAGVRQPQHF.